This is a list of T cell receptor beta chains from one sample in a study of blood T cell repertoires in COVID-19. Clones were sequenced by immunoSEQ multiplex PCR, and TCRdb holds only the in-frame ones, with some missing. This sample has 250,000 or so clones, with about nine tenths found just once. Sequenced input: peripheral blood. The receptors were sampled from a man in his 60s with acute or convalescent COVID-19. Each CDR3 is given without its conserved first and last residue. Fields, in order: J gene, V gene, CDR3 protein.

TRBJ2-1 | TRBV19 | ASSIGLARDNEQF
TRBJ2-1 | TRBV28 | ASTVMGGTGLDEQF
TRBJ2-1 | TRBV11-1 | ASSLGRGRRNEQF
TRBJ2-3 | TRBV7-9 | ASSRTSGRTDTQY
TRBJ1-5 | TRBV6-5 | ASRNRVSQPQH
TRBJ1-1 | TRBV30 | ATNRGAGTEAF
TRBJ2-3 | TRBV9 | ASSPLGGGRVTDTQY
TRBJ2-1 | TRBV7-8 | ASSLAGTSGRSDEQF
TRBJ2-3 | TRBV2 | ASSTGADTQY
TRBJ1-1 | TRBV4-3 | ASSKRHQNTEAF
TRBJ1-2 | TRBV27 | ASSPGTAPRGYT
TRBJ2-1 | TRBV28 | ASSLQEGSYNEQF
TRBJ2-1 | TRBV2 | ASRGDLSSYNEQF
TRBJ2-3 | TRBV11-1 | ASSSLAADTDTQY
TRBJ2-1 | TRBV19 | ASIGTSGSFRNEQF
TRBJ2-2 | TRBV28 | ASSLVRSTGELF
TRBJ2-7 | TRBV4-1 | ASSQSGTSGLSYEQY
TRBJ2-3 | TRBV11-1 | ASSARTSGHTDTQY
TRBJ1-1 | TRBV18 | ASSPRTDTEAF
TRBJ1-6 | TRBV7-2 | ASSPGSWVNPNSPLH
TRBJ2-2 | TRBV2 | ASSETTTGELF